This TCR beta chain was sequenced during a study of CD8 T cells in Susac syndrome. Reverse transcription of roughly 0.45 to 1 ug RNA was performed with random hexamers. TCRdb processed the immunoSEQ multiplex PCR reads anew with MiXCR; each CDR3 protein has one entry. The data show some 170,000 distinct CDR3 sequences, 90% to 95% seen once. As controls, healthy donors matched for age and sex were used. Germline V gene lookup returns CDR1 LGHNA and CDR2 YNFKEQ. The CDR3 is 18 amino acids. J lost 2 bases, V lost 0 bases, and 11 bases had no gene match. The rearrangement joins TRBV4-2 to TRBJ2-7; 9 nucleotides align to TRBD2. Specimen: CD4+ T cells from PBMCs. This TCR was recovered from a human donor in good health. CDR3: CASSQESLAGRRPYEQYF. The CDR3 DNA is TGTGCCAGCAGCCAAGAAAGCCTAGCGGGGCGACGACCCTACGAGCAGTACTTC.